The 7 T cell receptor beta chains below were found in one sample sequenced in a study of beta chain features in type 1 diabetes. General study findings and limits: Type 1 diabetes patients showed a moderate but significant shortening of TCRB CDR3s in all four CD4+ subsets.

The isolated RNA, all of it, was reverse transcribed, so expressed TCRB transcripts were what got sequenced. TCRdb keeps only in-frame clones here, not all; method: immunoSEQ multiplex PCR. The table records 200,000 to 250,000 clones, around 14% of them present only once. Their cognate antigens are unknown. The sequencing input was naive CD4+ T cells from blood. These receptors originate from a man aged 25 to 40 with type 1 diabetes.

This clone came up a few times. The V call is TRBV6-5, the J call TRBJ1-1; 7 bases are a match to TRBD1. CDR1 is MNHEY, CDR2 SVGAGI, per germline. The length of the CDR3 is 15 residues. V shed 0 bases and J 6 bases; nucleotides not matched to a gene: 7. CDR3 coding DNA: TGTGCCAGCAGTTACTCCAGACAGGGAAGGGCTGAAGCTTTCTTT. Its translation: CASSYSRQGRAEAFF.

Concerning this clone: Other nucleotide sequences in the sample specify the same CDR3. The chain links TRBV7-2 to TRBJ1-5, with D hard to call. CDR1 and CDR2 (germline): SGHTA, FQGNSA. The length of the CDR3 is 13 residues. The V and J ends lost 0 bases and 5 bases respectively, with 5 bases between them. This CDR3 is CASSLAGDQPQHF. DNA for the CDR3: TGTGCCAGCAGCTTAGCCGGAGATCAGCCCCAGCATTTT.

This clone was detected a few times. This chain connects TRBV21-1 to TRBJ1-2. TRBV21-1 is classified as a pseudogene. CDR3 length: 15 residues. The CDR3 DNA is TGTGCCCCCGGGGGGGGACAGAGTACTAACTATGGCTACACCTTC. Amino acids: CAPGGGQSTNYGYTF.

This clone was recorded a few times. The V call is TRBV6-1, the J call TRBJ1-2; 8 nucleotides agree with TRBD1. The CDR3 consists of 15 residues. The V segment lost 0 bases and the J segment 9 bases; nucleotides outside the gene matches: 9. Looked up from germline, CDR1 is MNHNS and CDR2 is SASEGT. This CDR3 reads CASSEAARTGRSYTF. CDR3 DNA: TGTGCCAGCAGTGAAGCCGCTAGGACAGGGAGAAGCTACACCTTC.

The chain uses TRBV28 and TRBJ1-3, with unresolved D. The CDR3 consists of 14 residues. The V gene lost 3 bases and the J gene lost 4 bases, with 10 bases spanning the gap. The germline V gene has CDR1 MDHEN and CDR2 SYDVKM. The CDR3 coding sequence is TGTGCCAGCAGTTTGTCGACTGCCGGAAACACCATATATTTT. It codes for CASSLSTAGNTIYF.

This clone was counted a few times. This CDR3 is CASSPREQEKAFF. The CDR3 coding sequence is TGTGCCAGCTCACCACGGGAGCAGGAAAAAGCTTTCTTT. The rearrangement uses TRBV18 and TRBJ1-1; D is uncertain. There are 13 residues in the CDR3. V lost 1 base, J lost 9 bases, and 12 bases lay in between. Germline CDR1 reads KGHSH; CDR2 reads LQKENI.

In this sample, this clone turned up a few times. The gene calls are TRBV19 and TRBJ2-7; D is unclear. From germline, CDR1 is LNHDA and CDR2 SQIVND (reference sequence). Trimming took 4 bases from V and 1 from J, leaving 14 bases between them. CDR3 size: 15 residues. Written as DNA, the CDR3 is TGTGCCAGTAGTAAATTGGCAGGTGTATCCTACGAGCAGTACTTC. This gives the protein CASSKLAGVSYEQYF.